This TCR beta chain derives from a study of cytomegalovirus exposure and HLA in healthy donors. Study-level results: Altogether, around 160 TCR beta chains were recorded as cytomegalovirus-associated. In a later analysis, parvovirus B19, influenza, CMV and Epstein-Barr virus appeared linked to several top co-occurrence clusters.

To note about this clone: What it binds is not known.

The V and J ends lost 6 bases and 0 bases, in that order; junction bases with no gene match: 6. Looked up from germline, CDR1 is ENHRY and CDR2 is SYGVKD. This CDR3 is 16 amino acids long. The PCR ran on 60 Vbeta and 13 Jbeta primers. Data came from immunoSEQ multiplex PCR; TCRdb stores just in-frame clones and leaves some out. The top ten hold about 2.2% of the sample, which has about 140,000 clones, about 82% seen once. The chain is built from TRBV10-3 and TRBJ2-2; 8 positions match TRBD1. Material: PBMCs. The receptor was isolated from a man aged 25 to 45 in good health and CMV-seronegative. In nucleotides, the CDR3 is TGTGCCATCAGAAGACAGGGGCCTACGAACACCGGGGAGCTGTTTTTT. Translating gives CAIRRQGPTNTGELFF.